This is a list of T cell receptor beta chains from one sample in a study of T cell responses to AZD1222 COVID-19 vaccine. The assay was immunoSEQ multiplex PCR, and TCRdb's table has in-frame clones only and misses some. The sample contains 95,000 to 150,000 clones, 85% to 90% of which appear only once. The material sequenced was peripheral blood, taken on day 0 of AZD1222 vaccination. The source is an adult in good health. Each CDR3 is given without its conserved first and last residue. Clone size, where shown, is once, few, many, or a class for clones that have expanded.

J gene | V gene | clone size | CDR3 protein
TRBJ2-7 | TRBV28 | . | ASSFNTGLSSYEQY
TRBJ1-1 | TRBV9 | . | ASSVDEGKWTEAF
TRBJ1-5 | TRBV27 | . | ASSLNSRIQPQH
TRBJ1-1 | TRBV6-5 | . | ASSPAAMNTEAF
TRBJ1-1 | TRBV18 | . | ASSPNPGQGANQAF
TRBJ2-3 | TRBV18 | . | ASSPAVGRADTQY
TRBJ1-2 | TRBV6-5 | once | ASRGAGGVNYGYT
TRBJ1-4 | TRBV4-2 | . | ASSRADRTTNEKLF
TRBJ2-7 | TRBV9 | . | ASSVESVPYEQY
TRBJ2-7 | TRBV7-2 | . | ASSPHSSGIGYEQY
TRBJ1-1 | TRBV19 | once | ASIFPPEAF
TRBJ1-1 | TRBV2 | . | ASIQGQGHMNTEAF
TRBJ2-2 | TRBV29-1 | . | SVGGAGELF
TRBJ1-2 | TRBV10-3 | . | AISEGGISYGYT
TRBJ1-2 | TRBV28 | . | ASSSRTGLGVHGYT
TRBJ1-1 | TRBV5-1 | . | ASSQGRVDTEAF
TRBJ2-5 | TRBV6-2/TRBV6-3 | . | ASSYGRVEQETQY
TRBJ2-7 | TRBV13 | . | ASSFTGQVVYEQY
TRBJ2-2 | TRBV6-2/TRBV6-3 | . | ASSYSSGTLYTGELF
TRBJ1-2 | TRBV28 | . | ASRWGGGYGYT
TRBJ1-4 | TRBV7-9 | . | ASGDSQNEKLF
TRBJ1-2 | TRBV28 | . | ASSLLGQPNYGYT
TRBJ2-7 | TRBV4-3 | . | ASSPQRTGSYEQY
TRBJ2-1 | TRBV6-5 | . | ASRGLARPNEQF
TRBJ1-3 | TRBV9 | . | ASSATGALSGNTIY
TRBJ2-3 | TRBV9 | . | ASSVGGSADTQY
TRBJ2-5 | TRBV9 | . | ASSMTVGQETQY
TRBJ1-4 | TRBV28 | . | ASGDTRGIDNEKLF
TRBJ1-5 | TRBV5-5 | . | ASSLVGTGNQPQH
TRBJ2-7 | TRBV5-1 | . | ASSLGLRDPSYKQY
TRBJ1-2 | TRBV7-2 | . | ASSLMWGDGYT